The 29 T cell receptor beta chains presented below share a single source sample, sequenced in a study of cytomegalovirus exposure and HLA in healthy donors. 13 Jbeta primers and 60 Vbeta primers were used for the PCR. The protocol was immunoSEQ multiplex PCR, while the TCRdb copy is restricted to in-frame clones and leaves out a portion. The sample yields some 100,000 clones, approximately 77% seen once. The specimen was PBMCs. The receptors were gathered from a male donor in good health and CMV-seropositive.

This clone was detected only once. The CDR3 sequence: CASSDDGSFNYGYTF. DNA for the CDR3: TGTGCCAGCAGTGACGACGGGTCGTTCAACTATGGCTACACCTTC. This chain links TRBV6-1 with TRBJ1-2; D uncertain. The germline V and J ends were trimmed by 3 bases and 2 bases, with 13 bases remaining between them. The CDR3 consists of 15 residues. The germline V gene encodes CDR1 MNHNS and CDR2 SASEGT.

V is TRBV19 and J is TRBJ1-4; D is possibly TRBD1 (6 bases). This CDR3 comprises 15 residues. Germline loops: CDR1 LNHDA, CDR2 SQIVND (reference sequence). The V end was cut by 1 base, the J end by 2 bases, with 8 bases between. The CDR3 reads CASSIVRGTNEKLFF. The CDR3 nucleotides read TGTGCCAGTAGTATAGTGAGGGGGACTAATGAAAAACTGTTTTTT.

This clone was recorded only once. The rearrangement uses TRBV30 and TRBJ2-5; TRBD2 might be the D (6 bases). Per the germline V gene, CDR1 is GTSNPN and CDR2 is SVGIG (reference sequence). CDR3 length: 16 residues. The V end was cut by 1 base, the J end by 2 bases, with 17 bases between. The CDR3, as DNA: TGTGCCTGGAGTGGATCCCCGGGACGGGGGCAAGAGACCCAGTACTTC. As protein: CAWSGSPGRGQETQYF.

This clone was seen many times. The chain is built from TRBV4-2 and TRBJ2-3, with 9 bases lining up with TRBD2. Germline loops: CDR1 LGHNA, CDR2 YNFKEQ. This CDR3 has 15 amino acids. The trim removed 0 bases at V and 4 bases at J, leaving 2 bases unmatched. The CDR3 loop is CASSQDRGGADTQYF. The CDR3 DNA is TGTGCCAGCAGCCAAGATCGCGGGGGGGCAGATACGCAGTATTTT.

This chain uses TRBV12-2 with TRBJ2-5; the table gives TRBD1 as D, unverified against the DNA. TRBV12-2 corresponds to a pseudogene. This CDR3 has 16 amino acids. The CDR3 loop is CASRLDTGSVSETQYF. CDR3 coding DNA: TGTGCAAGTCGCTTAGATACAGGGTCCGTGAGTGAGACCCAGTACTTC.

The sample holds one count of this clone. The chain couples TRBV5-1 to TRBJ1-6; D gene unclear. Germline V gene lookup returns CDR1 SGHRS and CDR2 YFSETQ. The V and J ends lost 5 bases and 5 bases respectively, with 8 bases between them. The CDR3 sequence is 13 residues long. The chain's CDR3 is CASRTTDNSPLHF. CDR3 nucleotides: TGCGCCAGCAGGACCACAGATAATTCACCCCTCCACTTT. The full variable domain, completed using reference TRBV5-1 and TRBJ1-6, is KAGVTQTPRYLIKTRGQQVTLSCSPISGHRSVSWYQQTPGQGLQFLFEYFSETQRNKGNFPGRFSGRQFSNSRSEMNVSTLELGDSALYLCASRTTDNSPLHFGNGTRLTVT.

This clone was recorded once. The V and J genes are TRBV4-1 and TRBJ2-3, with TRBD2 matching over 12 bases. CDR1 and CDR2 (germline): MGHRA, YSYEKL. The CDR3 has 16 residues. With 4 bases clipped from V and 4 bases from J, the junction kept 6 bases outside the gene matches. The CDR3 sequence is CASSRLAGGPSDTQYF. CDR3 bases: TGCGCCAGCAGCCGCCTAGCGGGGGGGCCTTCAGATACGCAGTATTTT.

The chain is built from TRBV4-1 and TRBJ1-2, with D uncertain. V shed 1 base and J shed 8 bases, with 14 bases lying between them. The CDR3 contains 14 residues. Germline V gene lookup returns CDR1 MGHRA and CDR2 YSYEKL. The CDR3 here is CASSQVTVVEGYTF. For the CDR3, the DNA is TGCGCCAGCAGCCAAGTTACGGTGGTAGAGGGCTACACCTTC.

The rearrangement joins TRBV5-8 to TRBJ1-1; possible D gene TRBD1, 5 bases. CDR1 SGHTS and CDR2 YDEGEE come from the germline V gene. The CDR3 has 14 amino acids. Trimming removed 4 bases from V and 4 bases from J, with 14 bases in between. In nucleotides, the CDR3 is TGTGCCAGCAGCAATCACAGGATCGGCACTGAAGCTTTCTTT. The encoded protein is CASSNHRIGTEAFF.

This clone was counted a single time. The genes are TRBV28 and TRBJ2-7; D is uncertain. CDR3 size: 11 residues. Germline V lookup: CDR1 MDHEN, CDR2 SYDVKM. V was trimmed by 7 bases and J by 8 bases, leaving 12 bases between them. This CDR3 reads CASTSVAQQYF. CDR3 sequence (DNA): TGTGCCAGCACCTCCGTGGCCCAGCAGTACTTC.

In this sample, this clone turned up a few times. The chain employs TRBV5-1 and TRBJ1-6; D unclear. Trimming left V 0 bases short and J 5 bases short, with 9 bases between. Germline loops: CDR1 SGHRS, CDR2 YFSETQ. The CDR3 covers 15 residues. CDR3 nucleotides: TGCGCCAGCAGCTTGGAGGCGGGCAATAATTCACCCCTCCACTTT. Protein product: CASSLEAGNNSPLHF.

This chain connects TRBV5-4 to TRBJ2-7; a possible D gene is TRBD2 (6 bases). The CDR3 runs 13 residues. The germline V gene encodes CDR1 SGHNT and CDR2 YYREEE (reference sequence). V gave up 4 bases and J gave up 7 bases, with 15 bases separating them. The CDR3 nucleotides are TGTGCCAGCAGCGCGGGACTCGTAGTGGAGCAGTACTTC. Its translation: CASSAGLVVEQYF.

This sequence joins TRBV4-3 and TRBJ1-5; TRBD1 agrees at 7 bases. The V and J ends lost 2 bases and 6 bases, in that order; junction bases with no gene match: 1. This CDR3 contains 13 residues. Germline assignment: CDR1 LGHNA and CDR2 YSLEER. The CDR3 reads CASSQTGVQPQHF. The CDR3 coding sequence is TGCGCCAGCAGCCAAACAGGGGTTCAGCCCCAGCATTTT.

The chain carries TRBV5-6 and TRBJ2-7; D gene ambiguous. This CDR3 spans 13 amino acids. Trimming took 2 bases from V and 0 from J, leaving 6 bases between them. The germline V gene encodes CDR1 SGHDT and CDR2 YYEEEE. The CDR3 bases are TGTGCCAGCAGCTTACAGAGCTCCTACGAGCAGTACTTC. Protein sequence: CASSLQSSYEQYF. Drawing the rest from reference TRBV5-6 and TRBJ2-7, the complete variable domain is DAGVTQSPTHLIKTRGQQVTLRCSPKSGHDTVSWYQQALGQGPQFIFQYYEEEERQRGNFPDRFSGHQFPNYSSELNVNALLLGDSALYLCASSLQSSYEQYFGPGTRLTVT.

The sample holds a few counts of this clone. The gene calls are TRBV30 and TRBJ2-3; 12 nucleotides line up with TRBD2. Germline-derived CDR1 and CDR2 are GTSNPN and SVGIG (reference sequence). V shed 4 bases and J 9 bases; nucleotides not matched to a gene: 5. This CDR3 has 13 residues. The CDR3 nucleotides are TGTGCCTGGACTAGCGGGGGGGTTGTGACGCAGTATTTT. Residues: CAWTSGGVVTQYF.

V usage is TRBV19 and J usage is TRBJ2-7; 8 nucleotides agree with TRBD1. Germline trimming cut 5 bases from V and 5 bases from J; bases unmatched to any gene: 11. Germline CDR1 and CDR2: LNHDA and SQIVND (reference sequence). CDR3 size: 15 residues. CDR3 DNA: TGTGCCAGTAGTCTTGGGTCGGGACAGGTGGACGAGCAGTACTTC. It codes for CASSLGSGQVDEQYF.

V is TRBV27 and J is TRBJ1-6; no clear D gene. In germline, CDR1 is MNHEY, CDR2 SMNVEV (reference sequence). The ends were cut back, 8 bases at V and 0 bases at J, with 11 bases in the middle. The CDR3 length is 15 residues. CDR3 region: CASPMGSSYNSPLHF. CDR3 nucleotides: TGTGCCAGCCCTATGGGGAGCTCCTATAATTCACCCCTCCACTTT.

The rearrangement joins TRBV14 to TRBJ1-1; tentative D call: TRBD1 (6 bases). Germline V gene sequence: CDR1 SGHDN, CDR2 FVKESK. This CDR3 region has 13 residues. V lost 3 bases and J 2 bases, leaving 7 bases between the germline ends. Here the CDR3 DNA reads TGTGCCAGCAGCCAGGGGGCCAACACTGAAGCTTTCTTT. It specifies CASSQGANTEAFF.

This clone was counted a few times. The chain uses TRBV19 and TRBJ1-2; D is unresolved. Trimming pared 5 bases from V and 8 bases from J, leaving 12 bases between. The CDR3 runs 12 residues. Germline CDR1 and CDR2: LNHDA and SQIVND (reference sequence). CDR3 coding DNA: TGTGCCAGTAGTCCGATTCTCGGGGGCTACACCTTC. Translation gives CASSPILGGYTF.

This clone came up once. The V call is TRBV25-1, the J call TRBJ1-3; 7 positions match TRBD1. The CDR3 has 17 residues. Trimming took 4 bases from V and 0 from J; bases not matched to a gene: 9. Germline-derived CDR1 and CDR2 are MGHDK and SYGVNS. The CDR3 reads CASSAPLGQSSGNTIYF. CDR3 nucleotide sequence: TGTGCCAGCAGTGCCCCCCTGGGACAGAGCTCTGGAAACACCATATATTTT.

The chain joins TRBV18 to TRBJ2-3; 13 nucleotides match TRBD2. The CDR3 sequence is 16 residues long. The V and J ends lost 3 bases and 2 bases, in that order; junction bases with no gene match: 2. Germline CDR1 is KGHSH and CDR2 is LQKENI. The CDR3 nucleotides read TGTGCCAGCTCACCCGGGACTAGCGGGGTCACAGATACGCAGTATTTT. It is translated as CASSPGTSGVTDTQYF.

The V and J genes are TRBV6-5 and TRBJ1-2, with D perhaps matching TRBD1 (6 bases). Germline V lookup: CDR1 MNHEY, CDR2 SVGAGI. Trimming cost V 4 bases and J 3 bases, with 12 bases left between them. This CDR3 comprises 14 residues. DNA of the CDR3: TGTGCCAGCAGTTGGGGGGGGGCCGACTATGGCTACACCTTC. Encoded protein: CASSWGGADYGYTF.

This clone was counted a few times. The rearrangement joins TRBV10-3 to TRBJ1-5; D gene unclear. Deletions cut 3 bases from V and 3 bases from J, with 6 bases between. Germline V gene sequence: CDR1 ENHRY, CDR2 SYGVKD. This CDR3 spans 13 amino acids. The CDR3 sequence: CAISDQDNQPQHF. The CDR3 region has the DNA TGTGCCATCAGTGACCAGGACAATCAGCCCCAGCATTTT.

The chain couples TRBV29-1 to TRBJ2-3; maybe TRBD2 (7 bases). The V and J ends lost 7 bases and 2 bases respectively, with 16 bases between them. This CDR3 is built from 14 residues. From germline, CDR1 is SQVTM and CDR2 ANQGSEA. The CDR3 nucleotides read TGCAGCGCCCTGCCGGGGGGCCTCACAGATACGCAGTATTTT. It translates to CSALPGGLTDTQYF.

The gene calls are TRBV6-5 and TRBJ1-3; D gene uncertain. V lost 6 bases to trimming and J lost 0 bases, with 9 bases between them. This CDR3 region has 14 residues. Germline assignment: CDR1 MNHEY and CDR2 SVGAGI. Here the CDR3 DNA reads TGTGCCAGCAGCCCTGTCTACTCTGGAAACACCATATATTTT. Encoded protein: CASSPVYSGNTIYF.

V usage is TRBV18 and J usage is TRBJ1-5; D is unclear. Germline values: CDR1 KGHSH, CDR2 LQKENI. With 4 bases removed from V and 0 bases from J, the gap between germline ends came to 10 bases. The CDR3 runs 15 residues. The CDR3 DNA reads TGTGCCAGCTCACGGTCGAGAAATAGCAATCAGCCCCAGCATTTT. Translated, it gives CASSRSRNSNQPQHF. Full variable domain (outside the CDR3, taken from reference TRBV18 and TRBJ1-5): NAGVMQNPRHLVRRRGQEARLRCSPMKGHSHVYWYRQLPEEGLKFMVYLQKENIIDESGMPKERFSAEFPKEGPSILRIQQVVRGDSAAYFCASSRSRNSNQPQHFGDGTRLSIL.

V is TRBV5-1 and J is TRBJ2-5; 9 nucleotides line up with TRBD2. V trimming: 4 bases; J trimming: 5 bases; junction bases outside the gene matches: 12. Germline assignment: CDR1 SGHRS and CDR2 YFSETQ. CDR3 length: 16 amino acids. This chain's CDR3 is CASSTRGAGGHETQYF. CDR3 bases: TGCGCCAGCAGCACCCGAGGTGCGGGGGGGCACGAGACCCAGTACTTC.

This clone was observed once. The chain joins TRBV28 to TRBJ1-6; perhaps TRBD1 as D (5 bases). Germline CDR1 is MDHEN and CDR2 is SYDVKM. The V and J ends lost 4 bases and 13 bases respectively, with 20 bases between them. The CDR3 sequence is 15 residues long. The CDR3 sequence is CASSSLVGRLRPLHF. The CDR3 nucleotides are TGTGCCAGCAGTTCCCTTGTGGGGCGGCTCAGGCCCCTCCACTTT.

The rearrangement joins TRBV9 to TRBJ1-1, with D unclear. The germline gives CDR1 SGDLS, CDR2 YYNGEE. There are 12 residues in the CDR3. V lost 4 bases, J lost 2 bases, and 6 bases lay in between. The CDR3: CASSRLNTEAFF. The CDR3 coding sequence is TGTGCCAGCAGCCGTCTTAACACTGAAGCTTTCTTT.